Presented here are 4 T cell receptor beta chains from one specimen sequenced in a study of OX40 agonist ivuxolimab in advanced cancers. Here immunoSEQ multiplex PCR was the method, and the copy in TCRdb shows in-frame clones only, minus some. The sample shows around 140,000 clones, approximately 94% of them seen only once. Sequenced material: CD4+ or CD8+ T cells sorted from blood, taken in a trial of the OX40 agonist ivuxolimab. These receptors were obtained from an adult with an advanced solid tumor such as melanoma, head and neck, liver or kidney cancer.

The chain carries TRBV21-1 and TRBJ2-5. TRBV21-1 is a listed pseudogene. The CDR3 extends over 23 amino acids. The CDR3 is CASSKARPIPDPLETEGQETQYF. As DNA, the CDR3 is TGTGCCAGCAGCAAAGCGCGGCCAATCCCCGACCCTTTGGAGACAGAGGGGCAAGAGACCCAGTACTTC.

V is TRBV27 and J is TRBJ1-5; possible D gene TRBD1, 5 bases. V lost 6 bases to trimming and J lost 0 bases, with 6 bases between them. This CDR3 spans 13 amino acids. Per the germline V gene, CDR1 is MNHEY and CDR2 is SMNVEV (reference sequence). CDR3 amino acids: CASSQGSNQPQHF. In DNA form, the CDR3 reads TGTGCCAGCAGCCAGGGTAGCAATCAGCCCCAGCATTTT.

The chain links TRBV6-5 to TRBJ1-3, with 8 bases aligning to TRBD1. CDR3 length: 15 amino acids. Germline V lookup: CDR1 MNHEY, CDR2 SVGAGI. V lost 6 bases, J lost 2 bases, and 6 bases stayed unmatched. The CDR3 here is CASSSGTGAGNTIYF. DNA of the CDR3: TGTGCCAGCAGCTCCGGGACAGGTGCTGGAAACACCATATATTTT.

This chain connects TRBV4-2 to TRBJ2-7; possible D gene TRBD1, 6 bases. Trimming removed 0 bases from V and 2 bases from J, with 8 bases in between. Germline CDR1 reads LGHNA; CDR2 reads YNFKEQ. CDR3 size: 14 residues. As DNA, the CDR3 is TGTGCCAGCAGCCAAGACAGGGGTCCCTACGAGCAGTACTTC. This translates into CASSQDRGPYEQYF.